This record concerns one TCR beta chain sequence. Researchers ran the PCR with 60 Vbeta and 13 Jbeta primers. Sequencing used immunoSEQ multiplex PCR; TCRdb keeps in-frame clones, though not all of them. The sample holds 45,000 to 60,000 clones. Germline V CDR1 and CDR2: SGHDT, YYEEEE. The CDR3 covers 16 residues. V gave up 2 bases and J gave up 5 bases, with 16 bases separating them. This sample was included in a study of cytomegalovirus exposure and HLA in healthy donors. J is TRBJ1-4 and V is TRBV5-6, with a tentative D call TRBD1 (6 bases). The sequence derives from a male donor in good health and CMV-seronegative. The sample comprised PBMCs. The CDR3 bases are TGTGCCAGCAGCTTTTGGGACACCAACGTCAATGAAAAACTGTTTTTT. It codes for CASSFWDTNVNEKLFF. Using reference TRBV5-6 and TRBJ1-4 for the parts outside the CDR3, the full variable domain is DAGVTQSPTHLIKTRGQQVTLRCSPKSGHDTVSWYQQALGQGPQFIFQYYEEEERQRGNFPDRFSGHQFPNYSSELNVNALLLGDSALYLCASSFWDTNVNEKLFFGSGTQLSVL.